This T cell receptor beta chain was sequenced for a study of blood T cells in healthy people across ages. Sample-barcoded 5' priming and a J-beta primer mix drove a second PCR of about 6 to 12 cycles. TCRdb processed the 5' RACE reads anew with MiXCR; each CDR3 protein has one entry. The sample lists about 1.8 million distinct CDR3 sequences; around 48% were seen once. This CDR3 has 15 amino acids. V was trimmed by 4 bases and J by 4 bases, leaving 17 bases between them. Germline V gene data show CDR1 as SGHDT and CDR2 as YYEEEE. The sequence was obtained from a woman between 40 and 55 years old in good health. The sequencing input was blood. V usage is TRBV5-6 and J usage is TRBJ2-5; D is unclear. As DNA, the CDR3 is TGTGCCAGCAGCGCAGGACGCTTCGATGGAGAGACCCAGTACTTC. This encodes CASSAGRFDGETQYF.